A selection of T cell receptor beta chains follows, all from one sample in a study of cytomegalovirus exposure and HLA in healthy donors. TCRdb keeps only in-frame clones here, not all; method: immunoSEQ multiplex PCR. The sample holds more than 100,000 clones, more than 60% seen once. The material sequenced was PBMCs. The receptors here all came from a young woman in good health and CMV-seronegative. The CDR3 runs from the conserved cysteine through the conserved F or W. The D gene is left open where the match is weak. Size tells how often a clone was seen (once, few, many) or the class of an expanded clone, and some rows leave it out.

v_call: TRBV30; j_call: TRBJ2-7; clone_size: NA; d_call: TRBD2; cdr3_nt: TGTGCCTGGAGTGTCAGCGGGATTCCCTACGAGCAGTACTTC; cdr3_aa: CAWSVSGIPYEQYF
v_call: TRBV20-1; j_call: TRBJ2-5; clone_size: NA; d_call: TRBD2; cdr3_nt: TGCAGTGCTGGGGGAGGGGAGACCCAGTACTTC; cdr3_aa: CSAGGGETQYF
v_call: TRBV29-1; j_call: TRBJ1-1; clone_size: once; d_call: NA; cdr3_nt: TGCAGCGTCGCCGCCGACAGCATGAACACTGAAGCTTTCTTT; cdr3_aa: CSVAADSMNTEAFF
v_call: TRBV10-3; j_call: TRBJ1-2; clone_size: NA; d_call: TRBD1; cdr3_nt: TGTGCCATCAGCCTGACAGGGGGTAACTATGGCTACACCTTC; cdr3_aa: CAISLTGGNYGYTF
v_call: TRBV6-1; j_call: TRBJ1-4; clone_size: NA; d_call: NA; cdr3_nt: TGTGCCAGCGGAGAGGGTCGAGGGTCTGAAAAACTGTTTTTT; cdr3_aa: CASGEGRGSEKLFF
v_call: TRBV4-1; j_call: TRBJ1-1; clone_size: NA; d_call: TRBD1; cdr3_nt: TGCGCCAGCAGCCAAGAAGGGGGCAGGCGATGGGGCGACACTGAAGCTTTCTTT; cdr3_aa: CASSQEGGRRWGDTEAFF
v_call: TRBV2; j_call: TRBJ1-2; clone_size: NA; d_call: TRBD1; cdr3_nt: TGTGCCAGCAGTGACCAGGGACAGGGAAATGGCTACACCTTC; cdr3_aa: CASSDQGQGNGYTF
v_call: TRBV15; j_call: TRBJ2-7; clone_size: NA; d_call: NA; cdr3_nt: TGTGCCACCAGCAGAGATAGGGCGGGTTCCAACGAGCAGTACTTC; cdr3_aa: CATSRDRAGSNEQYF
v_call: TRBV11-3; j_call: TRBJ2-3; clone_size: NA; d_call: NA; cdr3_nt: TGTGCCAGCAGCTCGGGGGATCACGCAGATACGCAGTATTTT; cdr3_aa: CASSSGDHADTQYF
v_call: TRBV25-1; j_call: TRBJ1-6; clone_size: NA; d_call: NA; cdr3_nt: TGTGCCAGCAGTGCCTCTTACAGGGACTCCTATAATTCACCCCTCCACTTT; cdr3_aa: CASSASYRDSYNSPLHF
v_call: TRBV5-1; j_call: TRBJ1-1; clone_size: few; d_call: NA; cdr3_nt: TGCGCCAGCAGCCACGGGGGAGGGGGTTGGACTGAAGCTTTCTTT; cdr3_aa: CASSHGGGGWTEAFF
v_call: TRBV6-1; j_call: TRBJ1-1; clone_size: NA; d_call: NA; cdr3_nt: TGTGCCACGGGGAGAGGGACACCTGAAGCTTTCTTT; cdr3_aa: CATGRGTPEAFF
v_call: TRBV6-6; j_call: TRBJ2-1; clone_size: few; d_call: NA; cdr3_nt: TGTGCCAGCAGTGCTAGCAACAATGAGCAGTTCTTC; cdr3_aa: CASSASNNEQFF
v_call: TRBV5-6; j_call: TRBJ2-5; clone_size: NA; d_call: NA; cdr3_nt: TGTGCCAGCAGCGAGGGAGAGACCCAGTACTTC; cdr3_aa: CASSEGETQYF
v_call: TRBV6-6; j_call: TRBJ2-7; clone_size: NA; d_call: NA; cdr3_nt: TGTGCCAGCAGTTCCCCCCCTGCAGGGGCCTACGAGCAGTACTTC; cdr3_aa: CASSSPPAGAYEQYF
v_call: TRBV30; j_call: TRBJ2-1; clone_size: once; d_call: TRBD2; cdr3_nt: TGTGCCCGAGTTCCCAGCGGGGGAAGCTCCTACAATGAGCAGTTCTTC; cdr3_aa: CARVPSGGSSYNEQFF
v_call: TRBV29-1; j_call: TRBJ1-2; clone_size: NA; d_call: TRBD1; cdr3_nt: TGCAGCGTAGGGGACAGGGTTAACGGTGGCTACACCTTC; cdr3_aa: CSVGDRVNGGYTF